This T cell receptor (beta chain) was identified during a study of T cells expressing NK-cell markers. General observations from the study: These same clonotypes (in several donors) also led the CD3+CD56-NKG2C+ fraction.

With regard to this clonotype: No antigen is known for it.

TCRdb processed the 5' RACE reads again and assigns one entry to each CDR3 protein, with no DNA. In total, the table holds about 460,000 distinct CDR3 sequences. The CDR3 loop spans 11 amino acids. Germline lookup yields CDR1 MNHEY and CDR2 SVGAGI. The genes are TRBV6-5 and TRBJ2-1. The sample taken for sequencing was blood T cells: a sorted CD56 or NKG2C T cell subset, CD4+ or CD8+ T cells, or bulk PBMC T cells (not recorded which). The TCR comes from a woman in her forties or fifties in good health. CDR3 loop: CASNLNNEQFF.